This T cell receptor beta chain derives from a study of blood T cell repertoires in COVID-19 (dated by TCRdb to the early 2020s). Context from the whole study: Samples from collaborators originated in the United States, Italy and Spain and spanned both the acute and convalescent phases of COVID-19. The prospective study material was composed of cDNA or gDNA derived from T cells, B-cell-depleted T cells, or PBMCs. Deeply sampled blood TCRbeta repertoires from subjects exposed to, actively infected with, or recovered from COVID-19 were included in the dataset. A freely available public database, intended as a resource for researchers studying the immune response to SARS-CoV-2, is where the repertoires were released. The samples were drawn from the first 160 participants of the ongoing ImmuneRACE study and from some 1,300 subjects provided by 6 global collaborators. The sample metadata nearly always contained a de-identified subject ID, COVID-19 status, age in years and sex. Where available, HLA class I and class II types were obtained from metadata supplied by the sample provider rather than from assay-based typing.

The investigation overall reported the following: Clinical and demographic metadata were provided uncurated, with the amount varying by source and participant.

TCRbeta CDR3 regions were amplified from genomic DNA by means of the immunoSEQ Assay, a bias-controlled multiplex PCR. As for the original processing: Nucleated cell counts per sample were estimated from amplification of reference gene primers within the assay. To quantify the absolute abundance of each unique TCRbeta CDR3 rearrangement, sequence reads were collapsed and filtered. For each sample, productive Simpson clonality was calculated as the square root of Simpson's diversity index over productive rearrangements. The source is immuneACCESS, and TCRdb retained only in-frame sequences with V and J called. Part of the clones is not carried over; for the studies checked, unresolved V genes explain less than half of this, and the remainder is unexplained. For V, J and clone size, that table is used; D and trimming come from the DNA. For this sample the table gives 200,000 to 250,000 clones, of which approximately 77% were detected only once. In total, the top ten clones hold 3% to 4% of the sample.

The collaborating institutions used their own protocols to collect whole blood in K2EDTA tubes. For TCRbeta analysis, collaborator samples were shipped as frozen whole blood, as isolated PBMCs, or as DNA extracted from either sample type. This clone showed up just a few times. This clone's antigen is unknown. No quality values exist for individual bases; no much larger clone is one base distant. After removal of 0 bases from V and 4 bases from J, the junction retains 4 bases not matched to a gene. Reading from cysteine to phenylalanine, the CDR3 counts 15 amino acids. Only the CDR3 part of the read is kept: 45 bases, read in frame from the first base. Sequences SGHNT (CDR1) and YYREEE (CDR2) are obtained from the germline V gene (reference sequence).

This sequence originates from a woman older than 75 with acute or convalescent COVID-19. The sample consisted of peripheral blood. This sequence uses TRBV5-4 and TRBJ1-2; 9 of the junction bases match TRBD1. The encoded CDR3 is CASSLGGQGLYGYTF. In nucleotide form, the sequence is TGTGCCAGCAGCTTGGGGGGACAGGGTCTCTATGGCTACACCTTC.